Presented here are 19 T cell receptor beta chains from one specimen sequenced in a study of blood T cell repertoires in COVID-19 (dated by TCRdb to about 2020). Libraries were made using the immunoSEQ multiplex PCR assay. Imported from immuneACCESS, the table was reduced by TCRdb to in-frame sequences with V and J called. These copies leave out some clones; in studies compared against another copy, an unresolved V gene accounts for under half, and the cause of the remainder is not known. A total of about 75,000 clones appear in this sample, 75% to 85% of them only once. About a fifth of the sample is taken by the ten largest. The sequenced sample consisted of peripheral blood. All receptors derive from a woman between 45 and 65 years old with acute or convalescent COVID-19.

The DNA of the CDR3 is TGTGCCAGCAGCCAAGGCCTAGCGGGAAATTCCCAGTACTTC. Its translation: CASSQGLAGNSQYF. The chain is built from TRBV3-1 (or the pseudogene TRBV3-2) and TRBJ2-5; 9 bases align to TRBD2. CDR3 length: 14 residues. V trimming: 1 base; J trimming: 9 bases; junction bases outside the gene matches: 6. From germline, CDR1 is LGHDT and CDR2 YNNKEL (reference sequence).

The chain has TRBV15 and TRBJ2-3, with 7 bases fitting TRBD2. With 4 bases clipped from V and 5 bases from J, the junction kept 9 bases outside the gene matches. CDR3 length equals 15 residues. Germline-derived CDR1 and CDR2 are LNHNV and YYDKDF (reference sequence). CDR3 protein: CATSTRGSSGDTQYF. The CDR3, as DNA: TGTGCCACCAGCACCCGCGGGAGTTCGGGAGATACGCAGTATTTT.

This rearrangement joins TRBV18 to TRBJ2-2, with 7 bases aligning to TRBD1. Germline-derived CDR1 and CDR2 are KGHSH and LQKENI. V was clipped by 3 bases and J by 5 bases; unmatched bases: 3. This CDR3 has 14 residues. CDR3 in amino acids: CASSPRQGTGELFF. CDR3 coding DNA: TGTGCCAGCTCACCTCGACAGGGTACCGGGGAGCTGTTTTTT.

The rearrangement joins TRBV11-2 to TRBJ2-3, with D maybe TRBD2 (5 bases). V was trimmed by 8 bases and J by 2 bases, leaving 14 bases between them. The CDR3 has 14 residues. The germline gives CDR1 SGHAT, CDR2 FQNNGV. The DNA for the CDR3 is TGTGCCAGCCATACGTCGGGGTTCACAGATACGCAGTATTTT. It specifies CASHTSGFTDTQYF.

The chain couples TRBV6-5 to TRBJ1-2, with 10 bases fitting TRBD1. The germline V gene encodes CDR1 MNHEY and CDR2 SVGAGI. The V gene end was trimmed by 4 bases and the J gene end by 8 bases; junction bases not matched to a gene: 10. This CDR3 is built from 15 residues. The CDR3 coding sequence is TGTGCCAGCAGTTTGGGGACAGGGGCCAAGTGGGGCTACACCTTC. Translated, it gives CASSLGTGAKWGYTF.

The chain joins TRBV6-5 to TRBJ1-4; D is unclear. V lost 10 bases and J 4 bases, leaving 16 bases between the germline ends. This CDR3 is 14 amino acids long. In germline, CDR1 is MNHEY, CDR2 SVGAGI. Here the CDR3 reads CATKMGSGNEKLFF. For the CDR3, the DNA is TGTGCCACCAAGATGGGCAGTGGTAATGAAAAACTGTTTTTT.

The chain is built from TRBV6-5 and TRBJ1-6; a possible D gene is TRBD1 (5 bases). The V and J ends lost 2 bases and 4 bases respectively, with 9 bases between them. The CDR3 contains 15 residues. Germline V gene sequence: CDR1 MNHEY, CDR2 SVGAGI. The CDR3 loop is CASSYAGQYNSPLHF. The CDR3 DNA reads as TGTGCCAGCAGTTACGCCGGACAATATAATTCACCCCTCCACTTT.

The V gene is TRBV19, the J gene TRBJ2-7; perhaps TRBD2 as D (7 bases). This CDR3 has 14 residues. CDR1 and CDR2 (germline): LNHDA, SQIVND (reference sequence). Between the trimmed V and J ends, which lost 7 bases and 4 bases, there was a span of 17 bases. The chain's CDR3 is CASTAGRGLYEQYF. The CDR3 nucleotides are TGTGCCAGTACCGCGGGGAGGGGGTTGTACGAGCAGTACTTC.

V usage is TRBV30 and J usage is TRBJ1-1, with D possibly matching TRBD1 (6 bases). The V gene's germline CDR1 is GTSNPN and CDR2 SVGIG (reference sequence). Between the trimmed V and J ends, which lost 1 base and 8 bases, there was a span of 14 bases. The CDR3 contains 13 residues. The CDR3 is CAWSDRADREAFF. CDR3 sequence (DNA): TGTGCCTGGAGTGATCGGGCCGACAGGGAAGCTTTCTTT.

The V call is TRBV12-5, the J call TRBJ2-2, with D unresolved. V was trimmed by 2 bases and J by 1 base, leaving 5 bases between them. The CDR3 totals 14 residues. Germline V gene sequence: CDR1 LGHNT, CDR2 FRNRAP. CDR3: CASGLPLNTGELFF. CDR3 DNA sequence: TGTGCTAGTGGTTTGCCCTTGAACACCGGGGAGCTGTTTTTT. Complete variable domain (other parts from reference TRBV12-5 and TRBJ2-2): DARVTQTPRHKVTEMGQEVTMRCQPILGHNTVFWYRQTMMQGLELLAYFRNRAPLDDSGMPKDRFSAEMPDATLATLKIQPSEPRDSAVYFCASGLPLNTGELFFGEGSRLTVL.

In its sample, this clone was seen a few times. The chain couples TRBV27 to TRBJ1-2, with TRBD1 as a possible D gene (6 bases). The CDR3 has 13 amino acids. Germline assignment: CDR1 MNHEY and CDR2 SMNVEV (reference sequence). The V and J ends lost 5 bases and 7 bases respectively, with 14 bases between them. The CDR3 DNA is TGTGCCAGCAGTAGATTCACAGGGACTGGCTACACCTTC. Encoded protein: CASSRFTGTGYTF.

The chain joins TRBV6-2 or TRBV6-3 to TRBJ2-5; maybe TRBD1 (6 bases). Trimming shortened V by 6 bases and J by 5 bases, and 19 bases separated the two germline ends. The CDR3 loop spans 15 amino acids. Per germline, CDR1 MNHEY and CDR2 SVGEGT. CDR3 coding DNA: TGTGCCAGCAGCCCTACTACTACAGGGACGGAGACCCAGTACTTC. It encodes CASSPTTTGTETQYF.

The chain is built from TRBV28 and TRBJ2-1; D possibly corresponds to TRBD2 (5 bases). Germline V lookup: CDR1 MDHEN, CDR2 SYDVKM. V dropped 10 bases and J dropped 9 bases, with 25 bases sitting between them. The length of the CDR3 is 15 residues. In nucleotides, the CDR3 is TGTGCCATCGACGTTCCCGAGGGAGATTCCGGTGAGCAGTTCTTC. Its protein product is CAIDVPEGDSGEQFF.

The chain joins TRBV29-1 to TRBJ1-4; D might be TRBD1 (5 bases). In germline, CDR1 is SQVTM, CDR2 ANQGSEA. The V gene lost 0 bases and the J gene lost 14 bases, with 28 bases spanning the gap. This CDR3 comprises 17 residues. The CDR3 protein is CSVEEQNRRRDSRVLFF. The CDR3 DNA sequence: TGCAGCGTTGAAGAGCAAAACCGACGGAGGGACTCCAGGGTGCTGTTTTTT.

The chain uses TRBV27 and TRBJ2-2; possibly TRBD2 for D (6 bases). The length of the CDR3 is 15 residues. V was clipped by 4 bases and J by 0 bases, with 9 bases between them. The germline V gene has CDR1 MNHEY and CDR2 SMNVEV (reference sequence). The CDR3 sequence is CASSYWGANTGELFF. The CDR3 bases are TGTGCCAGCAGTTATTGGGGGGCGAACACCGGGGAGCTGTTTTTT.

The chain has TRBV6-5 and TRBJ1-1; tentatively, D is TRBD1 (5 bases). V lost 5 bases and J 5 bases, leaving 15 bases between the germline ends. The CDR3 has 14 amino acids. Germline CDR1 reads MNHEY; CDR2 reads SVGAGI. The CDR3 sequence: CASSLRGLGTEAFF. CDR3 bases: TGTGCCAGCAGTCTAAGGGGCCTGGGGACTGAAGCTTTCTTT.

In DNA, the CDR3 is TGTGCCAAAGGGAGGTGGGCCCCGGAGGATACGCAGTATTTT. Translation: CAKGRWAPEDTQYF. The chain links TRBV13 to TRBJ2-3, with D possibly being TRBD2 (6 bases). Germline V gene sequence: CDR1 PRHDT, CDR2 FYEKMQ (reference sequence). The CDR3 length is 14 residues. Trimming shortened V by 10 bases and J by 6 bases, and 20 bases separated the two germline ends.

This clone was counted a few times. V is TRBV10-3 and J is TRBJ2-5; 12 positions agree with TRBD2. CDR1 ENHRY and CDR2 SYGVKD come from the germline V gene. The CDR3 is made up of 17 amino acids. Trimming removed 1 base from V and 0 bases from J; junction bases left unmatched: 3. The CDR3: CAISEWGLAGDQETQYF. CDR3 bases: TGTGCCATCAGTGAGTGGGGACTAGCGGGCGACCAAGAGACCCAGTACTTC.

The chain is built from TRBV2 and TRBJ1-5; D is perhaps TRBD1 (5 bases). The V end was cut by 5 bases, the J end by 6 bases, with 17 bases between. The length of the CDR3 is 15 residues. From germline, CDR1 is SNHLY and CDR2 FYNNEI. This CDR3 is CASSREAGLRQPQHF. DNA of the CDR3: TGTGCCAGCAGTCGAGAGGCAGGGTTGCGTCAGCCCCAGCATTTT.